Following are 30 T cell receptor beta chains from one sample sequenced in a study of T cell clonality in common variable immunodeficiency. What these receptors recognize is not known. General observations from the study: Common variable immunodeficiency TCR beta sequences reportedly had fewer deletions and N-nucleotide insertions.

The data were produced by immunoSEQ multiplex PCR, yet TCRdb's version contains in-frame clones alone and is incomplete. Sampling found tens of thousands of clones, none seen once. The sample taken for sequencing was peripheral blood mononuclear cells. These receptors were obtained from a human donor with common variable immunodeficiency.

This clone was counted ten times or more. The read terminates 3 residues before the CDR3 end, so the remaining end is supplied by the germline J gene. The V gene is TRBV30, the J gene TRBJ2-3, with 8 bases identical to TRBD1. CDR3 length: 12 amino acids. Germline CDR1 reads GTSNPN; CDR2 reads SVGIG (reference sequence). V dropped 4 bases and J dropped 5; count of bases not matched to a gene: 2. CDR3 sequence: CAWITGGDTQYF. CDR3 DNA (partial): TGTGCCTGGATCACAGGGGGAGATACG.

In its sample, this clone was seen many times. The read is 3 residues too short to cover the CDR3 end, so that end is filled in from the germline J gene. The V gene is TRBV5-1, the J gene TRBJ2-3, with TRBD2 matching over 11 bases. CDR3 length: 16 amino acids. Germline V gene data show CDR1 as SGHRS and CDR2 as YFSETQ. With 2 bases clipped from V and 2 bases from J, the junction kept 4 bases outside the gene matches. Incomplete CDR3 DNA: TGCGCCAGCAGCTTTTCTAGCGGGAGGACCACAGATACG. This translates into CASSFSSGRTTDT. The whole CDR3 reads CASSFSSGRTTDTQYF.

As to this clone: Sequencing ends 3 residues short of the CDR3 end; the germline J gene provides the rest. J is TRBJ1-1 and V is TRBV11-1, with 9 bases lining up with TRBD1. Germline values: CDR1 SGHAT, CDR2 FQDESV (reference sequence). V shed 6 bases and J 4 bases; nucleotides not matched to a gene: 3. The CDR3 totals 13 residues. Here the CDR3 reads CASRRQGGTEAFF. CDR3 bases read: TGTGCCAGCAGGAGACAGGGGGGCACTGAA.

This clone was counted between two and nine times. Read sequence stops 3 residues before the CDR3 end, and the germline J gene provides the missing end. This chain joins TRBV2 and TRBJ2-3, with 8 bases identical to TRBD1. This CDR3 spans 13 amino acids. The germline V gene encodes CDR1 SNHLY and CDR2 FYNNEI. Trimming at V came to 8 bases and at J to 5 bases, leaving 6 bases not matched to a gene. The CDR3 is CASAGQGIDTQYF. CDR3 DNA (partial): TGTGCCAGCGCTGGACAGGGAATAGATACG.

Worth noting for this clone: The observed sequence ends 3 residues before the CDR3 terminus, with the missing tail filled in from the germline J gene. The chain uses TRBV5-3 and TRBJ1-2; 8 positions agree with TRBD1. TRBV5-3 is designated an ORF whose function remains uncertain. The CDR3 extends over 16 amino acids. V lost 0 bases to trimming and J lost 2 bases; unmatched junction nucleotides: 6. The CDR3: CARSLGTGGRNYGYTF. Partial CDR3 DNA: TGTGCCAGAAGCTTGGGTACAGGGGGACGAAACTATGGC.

This clone was picked up a small number of times. The read is 3 residues too short to cover the CDR3 end, so that end is filled in from the germline J gene. The chain employs TRBV2 and TRBJ2-7; 7 bases align to TRBD1. The V and J ends lost 5 bases and 3 bases, in that order; junction bases with no gene match: 4. Germline V gives CDR1 SNHLY, CDR2 FYNNEI. The CDR3 has 13 amino acids. CDR3: CASSLGQRYEQYF. CDR3 DNA, as far as it was read: TGTGCCAGCAGTTTGGGACAGCGCTACGAG.

On this clone: Read data end 3 residues before the CDR3 end; the end is taken from the germline J gene. The J gene is TRBJ1-5, the V gene TRBV2; D unclear. There are 16 residues in the CDR3. Germline CDR1 and CDR2: SNHLY and FYNNEI. V gave up 4 bases and J gave up 2 bases, with 15 bases separating them. CDR3: CASSARVTVGNQPQHF. The CDR3 bases that were read are TGTGCCAGCAGTGCCCGAGTCACAGTGGGCAATCAGCCC.

This clone has only a few counts. Read sequence stops 3 residues before the CDR3 end, and the germline J gene provides the missing end. The rearrangement joins TRBV2 to TRBJ2-7; 7 nucleotides match TRBD1. V lost 8 bases, J lost 2 bases, and 3 bases stayed unmatched. CDR1 is SNHLY, CDR2 FYNNEI, per germline. The CDR3 length is 12 residues. The CDR3 region is CASGDSTYEQYF. CDR3 DNA (partial): TGTGCCAGCGGGGACAGTACCTACGAG.

A remark on this clone: The CDR3 end falls 3 residues outside the read, so it is completed with the germline J gene. The chain is built from TRBV19 and TRBJ1-2; 7 bases are shared with TRBD1. Germline assignment: CDR1 LNHDA and CDR2 SQIVND (reference sequence). This CDR3 is 14 amino acids long. V shed 3 bases, J shed 4 bases, and the junction held 5 bases outside the gene matches. Incomplete CDR3 DNA: TGTGCCAGTAGTATTTGGGGGGACAGCTATGGC. Its protein product is CASSIWGDSYG. The whole CDR3 sequence reads CASSIWGDSYGYTF.

This clone was counted ten times or more. Coverage ceases 3 residues before the CDR3 finishes, and the germline J gene fills in the end. The genes are TRBV27 and TRBJ1-4; maybe TRBD1 (5 bases). Germline V lookup: CDR1 MNHEY, CDR2 SMNVEV (reference sequence). The CDR3 covers 17 residues. V was pared by 5 bases and J by 0 bases, with 16 bases between. The chain's CDR3 is CASSPRFQGATNEKLFF. Incomplete CDR3 DNA: TGTGCCAGCAGTCCTCGTTTCCAGGGCGCAACTAATGAAAAA.

The table lists this clone with a few counts. The read gets to within 3 residues of the CDR3 end, and the germline J gene fills in the rest. The chain is built from TRBV2 and TRBJ2-1; 9 bases line up with TRBD1. Germline V gene data show CDR1 as SNHLY and CDR2 as FYNNEI. V gave up 5 bases and J gave up 3 bases; unmatched junction bases: 5. The CDR3 runs 15 residues. The CDR3: CASSQQGAFYNEQFF. The part of the CDR3 DNA that was read is TGTGCCAGCAGTCAACAGGGGGCTTTCTACAATGAG.

This clone was found many times. Read sequence stops 3 residues before the CDR3 end, and the germline J gene provides the missing end. The V call is TRBV5-1, the J call TRBJ2-5, with D possibly matching TRBD1 (6 bases). Trimming cost V 0 bases and J 5 bases, with 17 bases left between them. The germline CDR1 and CDR2 sequences are SGHRS and YFSETQ. This CDR3 is built from 16 residues. The CDR3 reads CASSLGDTTDGETQYF. The DNA read from the CDR3 is TGCGCCAGCAGCTTGGGGGACACAACAGATGGTGAGACC.

Concerning this clone: The CDR3 extends 3 residues past the end of the read, so its final part is completed from the germline J gene. The chain has TRBV7-6 and TRBJ1-1; D is unclear. The CDR3 runs 14 residues. V was cut by 1 base and J by 7 bases, with 13 bases left in between. The germline V gene has CDR1 SGHVS and CDR2 FNYEAQ. The CDR3 DNA, read in part, is TGTGCCAGCAGCTTAGTCGTTGGGTCGGGTGAA. Amino acid sequence: CASSLVVGSGE. The entire CDR3 is CASSLVVGSGEAFF. The full variable domain, in which reference TRBV7-6 and TRBJ1-1 provide the parts outside the CDR3, is GAGVSQSPRYKVTKRGQDVALRCDPISGHVSLYWYRQALGQGPEFLTYFNYEAQQDKSGLPNDRFSAERPEGSISTLTIQRTEQRDSAMYRCASSLVVGSGEAFFGQGTRLTVV.

This clone was picked up a small number of times. Read sequence stops 3 residues before the CDR3 end, and the germline J gene provides the missing end. This chain connects TRBV19 to TRBJ2-3, with TRBD2 matching 13 bases. The V segment lost 6 bases and the J segment 4 bases; nucleotides outside the gene matches: 4. This CDR3 spans 15 amino acids. Germline CDR1 and CDR2: LNHDA and SQIVND (reference sequence). The CDR3 DNA, read in part, is TGTGCCAGTAGACGGACTAGCGGGAGTCCAGATACG. It translates to CASRRTSGSPDT. The whole CDR3 sequence is CASRRTSGSPDTQYF.

This clone was observed many times. The CDR3 is cut off 3 residues early in the read; its end comes from the germline J gene. This chain connects TRBV7-3 to TRBJ2-1; 9 positions match TRBD2. Looked up from germline, CDR1 is SGHTA and CDR2 is FQGTGA. J lost 7 bases, V lost 1 base, and 5 bases had no gene match. The CDR3 is made up of 15 amino acids. CDR3 residues: CASSLISGRVNEQFF. CDR3 DNA (partial): TGTGCCAGCAGCTTAATTAGCGGGAGAGTTAATGAG.

In its sample, this clone was seen a few times. Coverage ceases 3 residues before the CDR3 finishes, and the germline J gene fills in the end. The rearrangement joins TRBV7-2 to TRBJ1-3; D call uncertain. The germline gives CDR1 SGHTA, CDR2 FQGNSA. The CDR3 spans 14 residues. The CDR3 spells CASSLDPRPSSIYF. Incomplete CDR3 DNA: TGTGCCAGCAGCTTAGACCCCCGGCCTAGCTCC.

A word on this clone: The read gets to within 3 residues of the CDR3 end, and the germline J gene fills in the rest. The chain combines TRBV7-9 with TRBJ2-7; TRBD1 is a possible D gene (7 bases). The CDR3 runs to 15 residues. Germline V gene lookup returns CDR1 SEHNR and CDR2 FQNEAQ (reference sequence). Deletions cut 1 base from V and 4 bases from J, with 14 bases between. The sequenced part of the CDR3 DNA is TGTGCCAGCAGCTTAGTTCCAGGGGGGTGTTACGAG. Encoded protein: CASSLVPGGCYE. The CDR3 reads in full as CASSLVPGGCYEQYF.

This clone has a handful of counts. Read coverage stops 3 residues before the CDR3 terminus; the germline J gene supplies the remainder. V usage is TRBV19 and J usage is TRBJ1-2; 7 nucleotides agree with TRBD1. The trim removed 5 bases at V and 4 bases at J, leaving 10 bases unmatched. This CDR3 has 15 residues. Germline values: CDR1 LNHDA, CDR2 SQIVND (reference sequence). Partial CDR3 DNA: TGTGCCAGTAGTGTTACAGGGGTAAGGCCCTATGGC. This sequence encodes CASSVTGVRPYG. From start to end, the CDR3 is CASSVTGVRPYGYTF.

Here the CDR3 reads CASSSLKERGPAYEQYF. Partial CDR3 DNA: TGTGCCAGCAGCTCCCTGAAGGAGCGGGGGCCCGCCTACGAG. The rearrangement links TRBV13 to TRBJ2-7, with TRBD2 matching over 8 bases. The read gets to within 3 residues of the CDR3 end, and the germline J gene fills in the rest. This CDR3 spans 17 amino acids. The J segment lost 2 bases and the V segment lost 4 bases, leaving 13 bases of the junction unmatched. Germline V gene data show CDR1 as PRHDT and CDR2 as FYEKMQ (reference sequence). The whole variable domain, filled in from reference TRBV13 and TRBJ2-7, reads AAGVIQSPRHLIKEKRETATLKCYPIPRHDTVYWYQQGPGQDPQFLISFYEKMQSDKGSIPDRFSAQQFSDYHSELNMSSLELGDSALYFCASSSLKERGPAYEQYFGPGTRLTVT.

This clone was counted at least ten times. The DNA ends 3 residues before the CDR3 does, and the rest of the CDR3 is filled in from the germline J gene. V is TRBV20-1 and J is TRBJ2-3; D remains ambiguous. Germline V gene sequence: CDR1 DFQATT, CDR2 SNEGSKA (reference sequence). With 0 bases removed from V and 3 bases from J, the gap between germline ends came to 4 bases. The CDR3 totals 12 residues. The DNA read from the CDR3 is TGCAGTGCTAGAGATCAAACAGATACG. Translation gives CSARDQTDT. The full CDR3 protein is CSARDQTDTQYF.

This clone was counted many times. The sequenced fragment ends 3 residues before the CDR3 boundary, so the rest is inferred from the germline J gene. The chain carries TRBV5-5 and TRBJ1-4, with D hard to call. The CDR3 runs to 14 residues. Trimming removed 1 base from V and 5 bases from J, with 9 bases in between. Germline V CDR1 and CDR2: SGHKS, YYEKEE (reference sequence). The DNA read from the CDR3 is TGTGCCAGCAGCTTGTGGGCACAAAATGAAAAA. Translated: CASSLWAQNEK. The entire CDR3 is CASSLWAQNEKLFF.

This clone was picked up many times. The CDR3 is cut off 3 residues early in the read; its end comes from the germline J gene. This chain links TRBV28 with TRBJ2-1; 7 nucleotides match TRBD1. After removal of 4 bases from V and 3 bases from J, the junction contained 9 bases not matched to a gene. The CDR3 sequence is 16 residues long. Germline V gene data show CDR1 as MDHEN and CDR2 as SYDVKM. The CDR3 reads CASSSGTETFYNEQFF. Incomplete CDR3 DNA: TGTGCCAGCAGTTCCGGGACAGAGACCTTCTACAATGAG.

This clone appeared many times. Sequencing ends 3 residues short of the CDR3 end; the germline J gene provides the rest. The chain carries TRBV20-1 and TRBJ2-5, with 11 bases identical to TRBD2. The CDR3 length is 16 residues. In germline, CDR1 is DFQATT, CDR2 SNEGSKA (reference sequence). J was trimmed by 7 bases and V by 3 bases; bases with no gene match: 13. The CDR3 loop is CSASLVLGLAGGTQYF. The part of the CDR3 DNA that was read is TGCAGTGCTAGCTTGGTTCTTGGGCTAGCGGGAGGGACC.

This clone was picked up a small number of times. An end of the junction does not agree with germline; a read error may underlie this. The read is 3 residues too short to cover the CDR3 end, so that end is filled in from the germline J gene. The chain links TRBV7-9 to TRBJ2-4; weak D call: TRBD1 (6 bases). The CDR3 is made up of 13 amino acids. The germline gives CDR1 SEHNR, CDR2 FQNEAQ (reference sequence). The part of the CDR3 DNA that was read is TGTTCCAGTCAGGGGCTTGCCAAAAACATT. It encodes CSSQGLAKNI. From start to end, the CDR3 is CSSQGLAKNIQYF.

This clone was seen repeatedly, ten times or more. The covered CDR3 bases are TGCAGCGCCGATGGCAGGGCGAGTGGTAATGAG. This gives the protein CSADGRASGNE. From start to end, the CDR3 is CSADGRASGNEQFF. The rearrangement links TRBV29-1 to TRBJ2-1; D is possibly TRBD1 (5 bases). The read comes to an end 3 residues before the CDR3 does, leaving the germline J gene to fill in the end. Trimming took off 7 bases at V and 7 bases at J, with 20 bases between the two ends. The CDR3 is made up of 14 amino acids. Looked up from germline, CDR1 is SQVTM and CDR2 is ANQGSEA.

As regards this clone: The read is 3 residues too short to cover the CDR3 end, so that end is filled in from the germline J gene. The rearrangement links TRBV19 to TRBJ1-1, with D perhaps matching TRBD1 (6 bases). The CDR3 runs 14 residues. V was cut by 4 bases and J by 5 bases, with 14 bases left in between. CDR1 LNHDA and CDR2 SQIVND come from the germline V gene (reference sequence). The CDR3 here is CASSSGRGGTEAFF. The CDR3 bases that were read are TGTGCCAGTAGTAGTGGAAGGGGGGGTACTGAA.

This clone has a handful of counts. The read stops 3 residues short of the end of the CDR3; the missing end is completed from the germline J gene. The V and J genes are TRBV7-6 and TRBJ2-7; the D is unclear. V gave up 1 base and J gave up 4 bases, with 8 bases separating them. Germline V CDR1 and CDR2: SGHVS, FNYEAQ. The CDR3 runs 13 residues. The CDR3 spells CASSLERYYEQYF. Incomplete CDR3 DNA: TGTGCCAGCAGCTTAGAAAGGTATTACGAG.

This clone was detected only a few times. The read terminates 3 residues before the CDR3 end, so the remaining end is supplied by the germline J gene. The chain combines TRBV20-1 with TRBJ2-5; D possibly corresponds to TRBD2 (6 bases). The CDR3 length is 16 residues. The V end was cut by 2 bases, the J end by 1 base, with 17 bases between. Germline loops: CDR1 DFQATT, CDR2 SNEGSKA (reference sequence). CDR3 bases read: TGCAGTGCTAGAATTATGGGCCGCGGGGTCCAAGAGACC. As protein: CSARIMGRGVQET. The whole CDR3 protein reads CSARIMGRGVQETQYF.

This clone was counted between two and nine times. From the germline J gene comes the end of the CDR3, since the read stops 3 residues before it. The chain couples TRBV29-1 to TRBJ2-1, with D possibly being TRBD2 (6 bases). The CDR3 loop spans 13 amino acids. V lost 6 bases and J 5 bases, leaving 14 bases between the germline ends. Germline V gene sequence: CDR1 SQVTM, CDR2 ANQGSEA. CDR3 sequence: CSVPGLRDNEQFF. CDR3 bases read: TGCAGCGTGCCGGGACTCCGAGACAATGAG.

In this sample, this clone turned up a few times. The CDR3 is cut off 3 residues early in the read; its end comes from the germline J gene. The chain combines TRBV11-2 with TRBJ2-1; 8 bases are shared with TRBD2. Germline trimming cut 5 bases from V and 6 bases from J; bases unmatched to any gene: 9. Germline V lookup: CDR1 SGHAT, CDR2 FQNNGV. This CDR3 has 15 amino acids. The CDR3 sequence is CASSGISGNSNEQFF. CDR3 DNA (partial): TGTGCCAGCAGCGGGATTAGCGGGAATTCCAATGAG.